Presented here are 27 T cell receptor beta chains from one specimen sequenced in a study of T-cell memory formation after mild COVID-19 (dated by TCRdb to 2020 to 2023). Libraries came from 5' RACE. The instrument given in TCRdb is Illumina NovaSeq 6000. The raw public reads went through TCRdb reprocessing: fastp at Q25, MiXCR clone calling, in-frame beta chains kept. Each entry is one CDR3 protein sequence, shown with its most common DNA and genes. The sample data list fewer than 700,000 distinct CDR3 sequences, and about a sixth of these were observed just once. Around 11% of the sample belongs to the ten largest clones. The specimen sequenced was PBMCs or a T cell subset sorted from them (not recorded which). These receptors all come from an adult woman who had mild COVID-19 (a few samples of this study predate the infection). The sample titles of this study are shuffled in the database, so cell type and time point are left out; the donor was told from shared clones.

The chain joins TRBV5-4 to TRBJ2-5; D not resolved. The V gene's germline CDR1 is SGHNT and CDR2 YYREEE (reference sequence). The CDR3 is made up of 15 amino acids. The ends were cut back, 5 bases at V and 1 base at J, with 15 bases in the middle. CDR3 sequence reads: CASRDVSRSQETQYF. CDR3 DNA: TGTGCCAGCAGGGACGTCTCACGTTCCCAAGAGACCCAGTACTTC.

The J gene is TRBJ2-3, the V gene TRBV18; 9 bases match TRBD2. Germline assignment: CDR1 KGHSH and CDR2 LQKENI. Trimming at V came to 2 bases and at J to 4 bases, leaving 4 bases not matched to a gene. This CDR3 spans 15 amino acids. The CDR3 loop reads CASSPVSGSSDTQYF. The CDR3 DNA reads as TGTGCCAGCTCACCAGTTAGCGGGAGTTCAGATACGCAGTATTTT.

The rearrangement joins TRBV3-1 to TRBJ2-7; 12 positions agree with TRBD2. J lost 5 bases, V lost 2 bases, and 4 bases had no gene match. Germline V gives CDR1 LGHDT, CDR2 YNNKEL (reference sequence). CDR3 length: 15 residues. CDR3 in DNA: TGTGCCAGCAGCCAACAACTAGCGGGAGGCAACGAGCAGTACTTC. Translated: CASSQQLAGGNEQYF.

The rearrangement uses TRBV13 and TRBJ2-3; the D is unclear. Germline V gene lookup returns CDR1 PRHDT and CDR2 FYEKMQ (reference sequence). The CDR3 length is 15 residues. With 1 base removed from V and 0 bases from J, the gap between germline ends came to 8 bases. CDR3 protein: CASSLEYGSTDTQYF. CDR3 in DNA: TGTGCCAGCAGCTTAGAATACGGTAGCACAGATACGCAGTATTTT.

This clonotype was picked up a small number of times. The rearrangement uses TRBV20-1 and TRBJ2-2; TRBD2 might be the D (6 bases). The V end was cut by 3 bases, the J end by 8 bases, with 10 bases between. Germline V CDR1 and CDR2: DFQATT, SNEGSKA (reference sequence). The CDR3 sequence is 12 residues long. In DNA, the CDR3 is TGCAGTGCTAGCTCGGGGGTGGGGGAGCTGTTTTTT. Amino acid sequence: CSASSGVGELFF.

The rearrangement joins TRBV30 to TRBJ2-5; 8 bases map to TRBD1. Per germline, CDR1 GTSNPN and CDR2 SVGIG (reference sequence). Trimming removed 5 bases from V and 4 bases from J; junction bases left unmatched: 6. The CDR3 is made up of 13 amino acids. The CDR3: CAWGIDRGETQYF. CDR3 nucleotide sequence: TGTGCCTGGGGGATTGACAGGGGAGAGACCCAGTACTTC.

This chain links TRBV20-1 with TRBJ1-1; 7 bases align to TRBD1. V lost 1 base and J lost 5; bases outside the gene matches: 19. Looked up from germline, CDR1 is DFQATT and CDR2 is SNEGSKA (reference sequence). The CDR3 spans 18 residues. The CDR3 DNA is TGCAGTGCTAGAGTATACAACCGGGACAGAGTTTTTTTGACTGAAGCTTTCTTT. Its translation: CSARVYNRDRVFLTEAFF.

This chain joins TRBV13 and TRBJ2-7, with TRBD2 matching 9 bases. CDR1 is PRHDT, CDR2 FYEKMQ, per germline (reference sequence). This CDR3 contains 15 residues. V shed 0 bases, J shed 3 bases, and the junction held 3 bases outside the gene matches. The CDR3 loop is CASSLGGLAFYEQYF. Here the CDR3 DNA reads TGTGCCAGCAGCTTAGGGGGACTAGCCTTCTACGAGCAGTACTTC.

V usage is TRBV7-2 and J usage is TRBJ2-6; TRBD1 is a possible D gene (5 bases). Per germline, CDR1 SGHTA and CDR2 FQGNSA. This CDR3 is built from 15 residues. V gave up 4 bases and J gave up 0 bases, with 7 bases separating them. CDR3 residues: CASSYGHSGANVLTF. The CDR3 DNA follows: TGTGCCAGCAGCTACGGACACTCTGGGGCCAACGTCCTGACTTTC.

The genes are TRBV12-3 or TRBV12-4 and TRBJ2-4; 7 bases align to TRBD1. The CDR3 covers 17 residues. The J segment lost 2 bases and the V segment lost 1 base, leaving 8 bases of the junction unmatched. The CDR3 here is CASSLVTGYSTKNIQYF. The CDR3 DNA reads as TGTGCCAGCAGTTTAGTGACAGGGTATTCGACCAAAAACATTCAGTACTTC.

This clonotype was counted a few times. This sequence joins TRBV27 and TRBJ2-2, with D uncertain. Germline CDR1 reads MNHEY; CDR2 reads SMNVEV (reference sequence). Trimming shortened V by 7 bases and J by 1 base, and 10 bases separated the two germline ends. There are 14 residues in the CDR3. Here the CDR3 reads CASKWQRNTGELFF. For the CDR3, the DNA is TGTGCCAGCAAGTGGCAGAGGAACACCGGGGAGCTGTTTTTT.

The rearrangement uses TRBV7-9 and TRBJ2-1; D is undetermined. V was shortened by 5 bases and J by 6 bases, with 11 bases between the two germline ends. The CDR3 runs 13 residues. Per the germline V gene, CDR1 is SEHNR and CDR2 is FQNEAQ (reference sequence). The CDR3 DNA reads TGTGCCAGCAGCCTGCCTAGTCTCAATGAGCAGTTCTTC. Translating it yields CASSLPSLNEQFF.

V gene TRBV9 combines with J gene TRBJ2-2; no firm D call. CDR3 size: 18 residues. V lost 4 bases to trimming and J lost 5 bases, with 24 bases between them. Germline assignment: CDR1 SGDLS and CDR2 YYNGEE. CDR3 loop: CASSSRAVGQGKTGELFF. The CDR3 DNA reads TGTGCCAGCAGCTCTCGGGCGGTTGGTCAAGGAAAGACCGGGGAGCTGTTTTTT.

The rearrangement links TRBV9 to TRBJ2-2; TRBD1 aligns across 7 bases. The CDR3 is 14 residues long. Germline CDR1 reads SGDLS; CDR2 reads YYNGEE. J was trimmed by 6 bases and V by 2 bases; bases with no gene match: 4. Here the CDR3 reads CASSVTGYPGELFF. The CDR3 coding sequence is TGTGCCAGCAGCGTGACAGGGTACCCCGGGGAGCTGTTTTTT.

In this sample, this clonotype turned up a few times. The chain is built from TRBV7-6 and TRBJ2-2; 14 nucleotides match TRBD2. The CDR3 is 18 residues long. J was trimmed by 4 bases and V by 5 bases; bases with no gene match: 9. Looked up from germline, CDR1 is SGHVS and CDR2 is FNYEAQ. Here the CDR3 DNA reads TGTGCCAGCAGCCAACCGGGACTAGCGGGAGTGGGCACCGGGGAGCTGTTTTTT. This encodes CASSQPGLAGVGTGELFF.

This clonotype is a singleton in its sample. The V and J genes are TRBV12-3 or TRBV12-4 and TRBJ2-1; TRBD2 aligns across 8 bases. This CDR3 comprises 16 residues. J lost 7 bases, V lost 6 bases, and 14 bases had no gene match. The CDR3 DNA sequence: TGTGCCAGCAGCCCCCGCGGGCGCGGGGGGATGAATGAGCAGTTCTTC. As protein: CASSPRGRGGMNEQFF.

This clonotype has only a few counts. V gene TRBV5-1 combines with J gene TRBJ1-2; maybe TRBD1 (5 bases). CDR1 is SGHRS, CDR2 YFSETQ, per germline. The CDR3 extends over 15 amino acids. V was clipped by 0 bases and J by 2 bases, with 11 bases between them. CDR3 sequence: CASSLGGPGNYGYTF. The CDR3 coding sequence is TGCGCCAGCAGCTTGGGGGGCCCAGGAAACTATGGCTACACCTTC.

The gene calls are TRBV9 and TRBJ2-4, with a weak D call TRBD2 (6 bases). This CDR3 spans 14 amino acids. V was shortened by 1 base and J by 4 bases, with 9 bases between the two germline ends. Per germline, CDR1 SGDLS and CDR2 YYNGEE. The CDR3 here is CASSVSGGKNIQYF. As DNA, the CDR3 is TGTGCCAGCAGCGTAAGTGGGGGGAAAAACATTCAGTACTTC. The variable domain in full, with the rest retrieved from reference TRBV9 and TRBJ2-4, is DSGVTQTPKHLITATGQRVTLRCSPRSGDLSVYWYQQSLDQGLQFLIQYYNGEERAKGNILERFSAQQFPDLHSELNLSSLELGDSALYFCASSVSGGKNIQYFGAGTRLSVL.

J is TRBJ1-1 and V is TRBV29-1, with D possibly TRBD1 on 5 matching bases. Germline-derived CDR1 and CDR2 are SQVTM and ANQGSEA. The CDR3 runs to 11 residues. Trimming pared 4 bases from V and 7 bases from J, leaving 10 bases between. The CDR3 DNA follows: TGCAGCGTTGCCTGGACAAATGAAGCTTTCTTT. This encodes CSVAWTNEAFF.

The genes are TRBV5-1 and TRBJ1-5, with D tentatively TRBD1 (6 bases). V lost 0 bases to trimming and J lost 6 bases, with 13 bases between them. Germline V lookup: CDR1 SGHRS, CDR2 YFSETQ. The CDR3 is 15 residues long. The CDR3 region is CASSLDLEGGQPQHF. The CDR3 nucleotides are TGCGCCAGCAGCTTGGACCTGGAGGGGGGTCAGCCCCAGCATTTT.

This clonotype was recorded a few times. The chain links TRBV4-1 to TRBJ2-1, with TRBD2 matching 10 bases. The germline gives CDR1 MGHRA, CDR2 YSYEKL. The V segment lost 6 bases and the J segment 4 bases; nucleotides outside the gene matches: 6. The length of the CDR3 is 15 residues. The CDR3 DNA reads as TGCGCCAGCAGGGATTATAGCGGGGGGTACAATGAGCAGTTCTTC. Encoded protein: CASRDYSGGYNEQFF.

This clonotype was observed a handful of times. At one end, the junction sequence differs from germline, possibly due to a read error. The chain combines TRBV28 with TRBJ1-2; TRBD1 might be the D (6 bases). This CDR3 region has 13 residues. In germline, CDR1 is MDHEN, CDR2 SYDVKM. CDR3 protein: CASSFRGLYDYTF. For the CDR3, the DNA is TGTGCCAGCAGTTTCAGGGGATTATATGACTACACCTTC.

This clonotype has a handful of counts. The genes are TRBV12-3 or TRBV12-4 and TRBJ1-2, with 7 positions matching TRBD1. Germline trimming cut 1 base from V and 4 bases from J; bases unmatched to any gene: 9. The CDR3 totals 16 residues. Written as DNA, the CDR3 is TGTGCCAGCAGTTTAGTCTCAGGGGGGGGTTCCTATGGCTACACCTTC. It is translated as CASSLVSGGGSYGYTF.

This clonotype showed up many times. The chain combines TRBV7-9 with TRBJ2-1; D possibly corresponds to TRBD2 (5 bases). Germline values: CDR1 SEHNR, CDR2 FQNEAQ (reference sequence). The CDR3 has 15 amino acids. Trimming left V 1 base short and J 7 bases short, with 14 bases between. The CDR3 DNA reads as TGTGCCAGCAGCTTAGGAGGGAACGGAAAAAATGAGCAGTTCTTC. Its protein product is CASSLGGNGKNEQFF.

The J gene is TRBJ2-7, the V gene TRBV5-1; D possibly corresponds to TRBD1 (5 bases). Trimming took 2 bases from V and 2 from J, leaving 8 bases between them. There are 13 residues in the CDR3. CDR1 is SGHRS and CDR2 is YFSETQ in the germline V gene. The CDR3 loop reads CASSFLGPYEQYF. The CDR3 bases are TGCGCCAGCAGCTTCCTGGGGCCCTACGAGCAGTACTTC.

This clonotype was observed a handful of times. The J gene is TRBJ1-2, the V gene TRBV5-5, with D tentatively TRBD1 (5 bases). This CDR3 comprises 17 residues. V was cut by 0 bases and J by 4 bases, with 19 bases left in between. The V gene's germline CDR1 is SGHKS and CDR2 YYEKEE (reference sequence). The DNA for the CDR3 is TGTGCCAGCAGCTTGGTTTTGACGGGGGAGTATGGCTATGGCTACACCTTC. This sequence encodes CASSLVLTGEYGYGYTF.

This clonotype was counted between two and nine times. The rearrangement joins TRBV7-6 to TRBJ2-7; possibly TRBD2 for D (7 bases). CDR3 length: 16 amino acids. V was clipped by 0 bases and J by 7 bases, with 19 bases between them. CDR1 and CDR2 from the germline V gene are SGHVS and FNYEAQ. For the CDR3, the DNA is TGTGCCAGCAGCTTAGCGGGACGTGCGGGGGCTCGGGAGCAGTACTTC. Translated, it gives CASSLAGRAGAREQYF.